This record covers a single T cell receptor beta chain. Its target antigen remains unknown. No per-base quality is available; no much larger clone lies one base away. The immunoSEQ Assay was used to sequence TCRbeta CDR3 regions. After extraction, genomic DNA underwent amplification by bias-controlled multiplex PCR, followed by high-throughput sequencing. Under the source paper's analysis protocol: To quantify the absolute abundance of each unique TCRbeta CDR3 region, sequences were collapsed and filtered. T cell fraction was estimated by normalizing TCRbeta template counts to usable DNA, which was measured by amplifying reference genes present in all nucleated cells. Repertoire TCRs were annotated as SARS-CoV-2-specific by exact matching of V gene, CDR3 amino acid sequence and J gene to a known reactive TCR set. MIRA supplied the reference SARS-CoV-2 TCR set, which was filtered for enrichment in COVID-19-positive ImmuneCODE repertoires so that public or cross-reactive TCRs were removed. Using the MIRA antigens, annotated TCRs were further analysed by specific ORF or by position within an ORF. Breadth was defined as the number of annotated unique rearrangements divided by the total number of unique productive rearrangements, and depth was defined as the summed frequency of the annotated unique rearrangements. Group comparisons of TCR breadth used two-sided Wilcoxon rank-sum tests. What TCRdb holds here is the immuneACCESS table cut down to in-frame rearrangements. Part of the clones is not present; checked against another copy, under half of the missing clones reflect an unresolved V gene, and the others are unexplained. The V and J calls and clone size are taken from that table; D and trimming were inferred from the DNA. This sample holds fewer than 800,000 clones; 89% were observed only once. The biggest ten clones account for roughly 1.5% of the sample.

The treatment or condition label corresponds to: roughly 19 received Ad26.COV2.S at low or high dose, single or two shots; a few received placebo; per-sample allocation not given. For vaccine and placebo recipients, repertoires were sequenced using samples collected on day 63 after the first injection. Cohort 1b enrolled 20 to 30 adults aged 18-55 years at a single site in Boston, USA, between 29 July and 7 August 2020. Ad26.COV2.S was a replication-incompetent adenovirus type 26 vector that expressed a prefusion-stabilized SARS-CoV-2 spike protein derived from the original Wuhan strain. The data derive from a study of Ad26.COV2.S vaccination and SARS-CoV-2 variants (dated by TCRdb to about 2021). About the investigation overall: Donors in the vaccine arm were drawn from COV1001, a phase I-IIa trial of Ad26.COV2.S in healthy adults that was multicentre, randomized, double-blind and placebo-controlled. Ad26.COV2.S was administered intramuscularly at 5 x 10^10 or 1 x 10^11 viral particles, either as a single shot or as two shots given 56 days apart. A total of roughly 32 samples were included in the TCR-sequenced set, comprising 19 Ad26.COV2.S vaccine recipients, 5 placebo recipients and 8 SARS-CoV-2 convalescent individuals. Investigators did not know the trial group allocation while performing experiments and assessing outcomes. TCRbeta repertoire sequencing was used to assess the specificity and breadth of SARS-CoV-2-reactive T cell receptors after Ad26.COV2.S vaccination. Participants in the trial were split at random into five groups of five each, receiving low-dose or high-dose Ad26.COV2.S once or twice, or else placebo on both occasions.

Here is what the overall study found, with its caveats: Compared with placebo recipients, Ad26.COV2.S recipients showed higher spike-specific TCR breadth (P = 0.0014). Non-spike TCR breadth was comparable between vaccine and placebo recipients, consistent with the vaccine containing only spike. The study lacked the statistical power to compare responses across vaccine doses or regimens. After vaccination, spike-specific CD8+ and CD4+ T cell responses were reported to show substantial breadth. According to the authors, total T cell responses may have been underestimated by the TCR breadth and depth analyses.

The sample here was peripheral blood, taken in a trial of Ad26.COV2.S vaccine versus placebo. This TCR came from a person between 18 and 60 years old who received the Ad26.COV2.S COVID-19 vaccine or a placebo.

In nucleotide form, the sequence is TGTGCCAGTAGCCCGGGACAGGGGGCGTCTGGCTATGGCTACACCTTC. Its translation reads: CASSPGQGASGYGYTF. The chain was built from TRBV19 and TRBJ1-2, with 12 junctional bases fitting TRBD1. As encoded in the germline V gene (reference sequence), CDR1 is LNHDA while CDR2 is SQIVND. Trimming accounts for 6 bases at V and 4 bases at J, while the number of junction bases matched to no gene is 9. The CDR3 runs 16 amino acids, cysteine and phenylalanine included. Only the CDR3 portion is preserved as DNA: 48 bases, with reading frame beginning at the first base.